Listed here are 2 T cell receptor beta chains from one sample, sequenced in a study of cytomegalovirus exposure and HLA in healthy donors. 13 Jbeta primers and 60 Vbeta primers were used for the PCR. Sequenced by immunoSEQ multiplex PCR; TCRdb stores in-frame clones only, minus some. Counted here are roughly 150,000 clones, around 80% occurring once; the ten biggest clones make up under 15%. Sequencing was carried out using PBMCs. These receptors originate from a woman in her 40s in good health and CMV-seronegative.

The V call is TRBV27, the J call TRBJ2-1; tentative D call: TRBD2 (5 bases). CDR1 is MNHEY and CDR2 is SMNVEV in the germline V gene (reference sequence). The length of the CDR3 is 15 residues. The V and J ends lost 3 bases and 0 bases respectively, with 9 bases between them. The CDR3 DNA is TGTGCCAGCAGTTTGTCGGGGAGCTCCTACAATGAGCAGTTCTTC. As protein: CASSLSGSSYNEQFF.

The V gene is TRBV10-1, the J gene TRBJ1-6; D remains ambiguous. Looked up from germline, CDR1 is WNHNN and CDR2 is SYGVQD (reference sequence). V was pared by 4 bases and J by 7 bases, with 8 bases between. The CDR3 loop spans 13 amino acids. CDR3 protein: CASSGGKNSPLHF. The CDR3 DNA sequence: TGCGCCAGCAGTGGCGGGAAAAATTCACCCCTCCACTTT.